This T cell receptor beta chain was obtained from a study of blood T cell repertoires in COVID-19. About the study: Sources were T cells, B-cell-depleted T cells, or PBMCs; the material itself was cDNA or gDNA.

The CDR3 runs to 15 residues. J gave up 8 bases and V 0 bases, and 8 bases lay outside the gene matches. From germline, CDR1 is SGHTS and CDR2 YDEGEE. The method was immunoSEQ multiplex PCR; TCRdb's version includes in-frame clones alone and lacks a portion of them. The table has 100,000 to 150,000 clones, around 90% seen once. This receptor was taken from a man aged 45-60 years with active COVID-19. V is TRBV5-8 and J is TRBJ1-2, with TRBD1 matching over 9 bases. The material sequenced was peripheral blood. CDR3 sequence: CASSLAGTGRAGYTF. The CDR3 nucleotides read TGTGCCAGCAGCTTGGCTGGGACAGGGCGGGCGGGCTACACCTTC.